A selection of T cell receptor beta chains follows, all from one sample in a study of blood T cell repertoires in COVID-19. TCRdb keeps only in-frame clones here, not all; method: immunoSEQ multiplex PCR. The sample includes 340,000 or so clones, around 88% of them seen just once. The source material was peripheral blood. The receptors were sampled from a man aged 25-40 years with active or convalescent COVID-19. Both conserved end residues are part of each CDR3. A D gene is named only where the DNA matches it firmly. Expanded clones are given a class, and other clones once, few, many or no size at all.

V: TRBV19; size: NA; J: TRBJ1-2; D: NA; DNA: TGTGCCAGTAGTATCGGAGCAGCCTATGGCTACACCTTC; CDR3: CASSIGAAYGYTF
V: TRBV28; size: NA; J: TRBJ2-7; D: NA; DNA: TGTGCCAGCAGTTTTACGGGGAATTACGAGCAGTACTTC; CDR3: CASSFTGNYEQYF
V: TRBV23-1; size: NA; J: TRBJ1-6; D: TRBD1; DNA: TGCGCCAGCAGTCCTACCCGGGACAGGGGGCGCATTGATTCACCCCTCCACTTT; CDR3: CASSPTRDRGRIDSPLHF
V: TRBV7-2; size: NA; J: TRBJ1-2; D: NA; DNA: TGTGCCAGCAGCTTCCCAGGTCGCTTATCCTATGGCTACACCTTC; CDR3: CASSFPGRLSYGYTF
V: TRBV19; size: once; J: TRBJ1-5; D: NA; DNA: TGTGCCAGTAGTATTCAGGGCAGCAATCAGCCCCAGCATTTT; CDR3: CASSIQGSNQPQHF
V: TRBV30; size: NA; J: TRBJ1-3; D: NA; DNA: TGTGCCTGGACAGGTTCCTACTCTGGAAACGCCATATATTTT; CDR3: CAWTGSYSGNAIYF
V: TRBV15; size: NA; J: TRBJ1-2; D: NA; DNA: TGTGCCACCAGAGAGCCTTTTAGCTATGGCTACACCTTC; CDR3: CATREPFSYGYTF
V: TRBV5-1; size: NA; J: TRBJ1-1; D: NA; DNA: TGCGCCAGCAGCTTGAGGACCGTGGATCCCAGGGTTCGCACTGAAGCTTTCTTT; CDR3: CASSLRTVDPRVRTEAFF
V: TRBV2; size: NA; J: TRBJ2-5; D: NA; DNA: TGTGCCAGCATCCGTGGGCAGTGGGAGACCCAGTACTTC; CDR3: CASIRGQWETQYF
V: TRBV28; size: NA; J: TRBJ2-1; D: TRBD2; DNA: TGTGCCAGCAGTTGGCCGGGGAGGGATATTGACAATGAGCAGTTCTTC; CDR3: CASSWPGRDIDNEQFF
V: TRBV6-2/TRBV6-3; size: once; J: TRBJ1-5; D: TRBD1; DNA: TGTGCCAGCAGTCACAGGGGGAACCGCAATCAGCCCCAGCATTTT; CDR3: CASSHRGNRNQPQHF
V: TRBV4-2; size: NA; J: TRBJ1-6; D: TRBD1; DNA: TGTGCCAGCAGCGAACTAGACAGGGAGTCTTCACCCCTCCACTTT; CDR3: CASSELDRESSPLHF
V: TRBV24-1; size: NA; J: TRBJ2-3; D: NA; DNA: TGTGCCACCAGTGACTTCGGACAGATTAGCACAGATACGCAGTATTTT; CDR3: CATSDFGQISTDTQYF
V: TRBV19; size: NA; J: TRBJ1-4; D: NA; DNA: TGTGCCAGTAGTCGTCAGATTAATGAAAAACTGTTTTTT; CDR3: CASSRQINEKLFF
V: TRBV24-1; size: NA; J: TRBJ1-1; D: NA; DNA: TGTGCCACCAGTGATCCGGACTCCAGGAGAGCTTTCTTT; CDR3: CATSDPDSRRAFF
V: TRBV4-1; size: NA; J: TRBJ2-2; D: TRBD1; DNA: TGCGCCAGCAGCCAAGAATCAGGGGGCGTCACCGGGGAGCTGTTTTTT; CDR3: CASSQESGGVTGELFF
V: TRBV19; size: NA; J: TRBJ1-3; D: NA; DNA: TGTGCCAGTAGTATAGATCGGGGAGGCACCATATATTTT; CDR3: CASSIDRGGTIYF
V: TRBV18; size: NA; J: TRBJ2-7; D: TRBD1; DNA: TGTGCCAGCTCACCCGGGACAGACTCCTCCTACGAGCAGTACTTC; CDR3: CASSPGTDSSYEQYF
V: TRBV7-9; size: NA; J: TRBJ1-3; D: NA; DNA: TGTGCCAGCAGCCTATCGACAGGTTTCTCTGGAAACACCATATATTTT; CDR3: CASSLSTGFSGNTIYF
V: TRBV9; size: NA; J: TRBJ2-3; D: NA; DNA: TGTGCCAGTCAGAGAGGGGGTGGCACAGATACGCAGTATTTT; CDR3: CASQRGGGTDTQYF
V: TRBV7-6; size: NA; J: TRBJ2-3; D: TRBD1; DNA: TGTGCCAGCAGCTTATTGACAGGGGGCATAGATACGCAGTATTTT; CDR3: CASSLLTGGIDTQYF
V: TRBV9; size: NA; J: TRBJ2-7; D: TRBD1; DNA: TGTGCCAGCAGTTCAGGGACAGGGCATTTGTCCTACGAGCAGTACTTC; CDR3: CASSSGTGHLSYEQYF
V: TRBV7-2; size: NA; J: TRBJ1-3; D: NA; DNA: TGTGCCAGCAGCTTACCCGACAGGAGTGCTGGAAACACCATATATTTT; CDR3: CASSLPDRSAGNTIYF
V: TRBV10-3; size: NA; J: TRBJ1-1; D: NA; DNA: TGTGCCATCAGTATAAGCCCTCGGGACACTGAAGCTTTCTTT; CDR3: CAISISPRDTEAFF
V: TRBV24-1; size: NA; J: TRBJ2-2; D: NA; DNA: TGTGCCACCATTCGCAGGGGTGTCCCCGGGGAGCTGTTTTTT; CDR3: CATIRRGVPGELFF
V: TRBV7-6; size: once; J: TRBJ2-5; D: TRBD1; DNA: TGTGCCAGCAGCGATCCCCGGGACAGGGTGCGGGAGACCCAGTACTTC; CDR3: CASSDPRDRVRETQYF
V: TRBV19; size: NA; J: TRBJ2-1; D: TRBD2; DNA: TGTGCCAGTAGTATGTCCGCGGGAGGGGCCTACAATGAGCAGTTCTTC; CDR3: CASSMSAGGAYNEQFF
V: TRBV4-1; size: NA; J: TRBJ2-2; D: NA; DNA: TGCGCCAGCAGCCAATCGAAGGGGGCGAACACCGGGGAGCTGTTTTTT; CDR3: CASSQSKGANTGELFF
V: TRBV5-5; size: NA; J: TRBJ1-3; D: TRBD1; DNA: TGTGCCAGCAGCTTGGAGCAGGACAGGGGGCGGAAAGGAAACACCATATATTTT; CDR3: CASSLEQDRGRKGNTIYF
V: TRBV4-2; size: NA; J: TRBJ2-1; D: TRBD2; DNA: TGTGCCAGCAGCCAAGATGGACTAGCGGCCTCTACCTACAATGAGCAGTTCTTC; CDR3: CASSQDGLAASTYNEQFF
V: TRBV7-8; size: NA; J: TRBJ1-6; D: NA; DNA: TGTGCCAGCAGCGCATCTCGGGGAAGCTCCTATAATTCACCCCTCCACTTT; CDR3: CASSASRGSSYNSPLHF
V: TRBV5-1; size: NA; J: TRBJ2-7; D: NA; DNA: TGCGCCAGCAGCTTCACCGGGACACGTACCTACGAGCAGTACTTC; CDR3: CASSFTGTRTYEQYF
V: TRBV18; size: NA; J: TRBJ1-1; D: NA; DNA: TGTGCCAGCTCACCCATAGGAGGCAACACTGAAGCTTTCTTT; CDR3: CASSPIGGNTEAFF
V: TRBV29-1; size: NA; J: TRBJ2-1; D: NA; DNA: TGCAGCGTTGGGGGAGCCCCCGCGGACAATGAGCAGTTCTTC; CDR3: CSVGGAPADNEQFF
V: TRBV3-1/TRBV3-2; size: NA; J: TRBJ1-1; D: TRBD1; DNA: TGTGCCAGCAGCCCTCGGCGTGGACAGGGGATGGCTTTCTTT; CDR3: CASSPRRGQGMAFF
V: TRBV5-6; size: NA; J: TRBJ2-7; D: TRBD2; DNA: TGTGCCAGCAGATTGGGACTAGCGGGGCCCTACGAGCAGTACTTC; CDR3: CASRLGLAGPYEQYF
V: TRBV10-3; size: NA; J: TRBJ2-5; D: TRBD2; DNA: TGTGCCATCAGTGCCTCCAGCGGGGGGTACCAAGAGACCCAGTACTTC; CDR3: CAISASSGGYQETQYF
V: TRBV19; size: NA; J: TRBJ2-2; D: TRBD2; DNA: TGTGCCAGTAGACATCGGACTGAGCGGGGCGGGGAGCTGTTTTTT; CDR3: CASRHRTERGGELFF
V: TRBV7-9; size: once; J: TRBJ1-2; D: NA; DNA: TGTGCCAGCAGCGCCGCGACAGACTATGGCTACACCTTC; CDR3: CASSAATDYGYTF
V: TRBV6-2/TRBV6-3; size: few; J: TRBJ1-1; D: NA; DNA: TGTGCCAGCAGTTACTCGATTCGGGAGACTGAAGCTTTCTTT; CDR3: CASSYSIRETEAFF
V: TRBV21-1; size: once; J: TRBJ2-1; D: NA; DNA: TGTGCCAGCAGCAAAGCCGCTCCCGGGACAGACAATGAGCAGTTCTTC; CDR3: CASSKAAPGTDNEQFF